The 18 T cell receptor beta chains presented below share a single source sample, sequenced in a study of cytomegalovirus exposure and HLA in healthy donors. PCR employed 60 Vbeta and 13 Jbeta primers. The protocol was immunoSEQ multiplex PCR, while the TCRdb copy is restricted to in-frame clones and leaves out a portion. Of 50,000 or so clones in the sample, around three fifths were seen once. The sequencing input was PBMCs. Source of these receptors: a human donor in good health.

The genes are TRBV13 and TRBJ2-7; 11 bases align to TRBD1. The CDR3 runs to 15 residues. The V gene end was trimmed by 4 bases and the J gene end by 2 bases; junction bases not matched to a gene: 4. Germline V gene data show CDR1 as PRHDT and CDR2 as FYEKMQ (reference sequence). The CDR3 protein is CASSSPGQGAYEQYF. The CDR3 nucleotides read TGTGCCAGCAGCTCCCCGGGACAGGGGGCCTACGAGCAGTACTTC. Combining the CDR3 with reference TRBV13 and TRBJ2-7 gives the whole variable domain AAGVIQSPRHLIKEKRETATLKCYPIPRHDTVYWYQQGPGQDPQFLISFYEKMQSDKGSIPDRFSAQQFSDYHSELNMSSLELGDSALYFCASSSPGQGAYEQYFGPGTRLTVT.

The rearrangement joins TRBV5-1 to TRBJ2-5; possibly TRBD2 for D (5 bases). The CDR3 totals 14 residues. The V end lost 5 bases, the J end lost 5 bases, and 16 bases lay between the germline ends. Germline loops: CDR1 SGHRS, CDR2 YFSETQ. The CDR3 loop reads CASSPGYARETQYF. The DNA for the CDR3 is TGCGCCAGCAGTCCGGGGTATGCCAGGGAGACCCAGTACTTC.

The chain recombines TRBV7-6 with TRBJ2-2; possible D gene TRBD1, 8 bases. This CDR3 comprises 16 residues. Germline V lookup: CDR1 SGHVS, CDR2 FNYEAQ. V gave up 3 bases and J gave up 5 bases, with 16 bases separating them. As DNA, the CDR3 is TGTGCCAGCAGCTTCCGTCACAGGGGGGGGACCGGGGAGCTGTTTTTT. Protein sequence: CASSFRHRGGTGELFF.

In the case of this clone: The junction departs from the called germline gene at one end, perhaps through a read error. Other DNA sequences of this sample code for an identical CDR3. This CDR3 is CASSPPADSYSGNTIYF. In DNA form, the CDR3 reads TGTGCCAGCAGTCCCCCCGCGGACAGTTACTCTGGAAACACGATATATTTT. The chain joins TRBV27 to TRBJ1-3, with D possibly being TRBD1 (6 bases). The CDR3 totals 17 residues. The germline CDR1 and CDR2 sequences are MNHEY and SMNVEV (reference sequence).

To note about this clone: Germline is not matched at one junction end, which may reflect a read error. The chain recombines TRBV7-7 with TRBJ2-2; TRBD1 aligns across 8 bases. Germline V CDR1 and CDR2: SSHAT, FNYEAQ (reference sequence). CDR3 length: 14 residues. CDR3 region: CASSPGTGIGELFF. The CDR3 bases are TGTGCTAGCAGCCCCGGGACAGGAATCGGGGAGCTGTTTTTT.

The chain employs TRBV6-4 and TRBJ2-2; the D gene is possibly TRBD2 (6 bases). The CDR3 totals 15 residues. Trimming took 5 bases from V and 4 from J, leaving 14 bases between them. Germline V gene data show CDR1 as MRHNA and CDR2 as SNTAGT. The CDR3 reads CASSQYGGSTGELFF. The DNA for the CDR3 is TGTGCCAGCAGTCAATACGGGGGTAGCACCGGGGAGCTGTTTTTT.

J is TRBJ1-4 and V is TRBV28; 7 bases align to TRBD1. Unmatched junction bases numbered 9, after V lost 3 bases and J lost 8 bases. The CDR3 has 15 residues. CDR1 is MDHEN and CDR2 is SYDVKM in the germline V gene. The DNA of the CDR3 is TGTGCCAGCAGTTTTCTGACAGGGCGGACAGAAAAACTGTTTTTT. Translation: CASSFLTGRTEKLFF.

This clone was seen a handful of times. The rearrangement links TRBV19 to TRBJ2-1; the match to TRBD2 covers 13 bases. The CDR3 covers 15 residues. V shed 7 bases, J shed 8 bases, and the junction held 8 bases outside the gene matches. Germline V CDR1 and CDR2: LNHDA, SQIVND (reference sequence). CDR3 in amino acids: CASKRLAGGGDEQFF. CDR3 nucleotide sequence: TGTGCCAGTAAGAGACTAGCGGGGGGCGGGGATGAGCAGTTCTTC.

The J gene is TRBJ1-2, the V gene TRBV5-4; D is perhaps TRBD1 (6 bases). Germline V gene sequence: CDR1 SGHNT, CDR2 YYREEE (reference sequence). V was cut by 0 bases and J by 3 bases, with 18 bases left in between. This CDR3 is 17 amino acids long. The CDR3 region is CASSLVPGVAIDYGYTF. Here the CDR3 DNA reads TGTGCCAGCAGCTTGGTGCCAGGGGTGGCGATAGACTATGGCTACACCTTC. The full variable domain, with the rest looked up from reference TRBV5-4 and TRBJ1-2, is ETGVTQSPTHLIKTRGQQVTLRCSSQSGHNTVSWYQQALGQGPQFIFQYYREEENGRGNFPPRFSGLQFPNYSSELNVNALELDDSALYLCASSLVPGVAIDYGYTFGSGTRLTVV.

The V gene is TRBV27, the J gene TRBJ1-2, with D unclear. Germline V CDR1 and CDR2: MNHEY, SMNVEV (reference sequence). The CDR3 has 11 amino acids. In DNA form, the CDR3 reads TGTGCTGAGGTGGAAGTCTATGGCTACACCTTC. Translation: CAEVEVYGYTF.

The rearrangement links TRBV9 to TRBJ2-3, with TRBD2 matching 13 bases. The germline gives CDR1 SGDLS, CDR2 YYNGEE. This CDR3 comprises 18 residues. J lost 3 bases, V lost 0 bases, and 7 bases had no gene match. The CDR3 sequence: CASSVATSGGARTDTQYF. CDR3 DNA sequence: TGTGCCAGCAGCGTAGCCACTAGCGGGGGGGCTAGAACAGATACGCAGTATTTT.

This clone has more than one count but fewer than ten. This rearrangement joins TRBV28 to TRBJ1-2; the D gene is possibly TRBD1 (6 bases). Germline V gives CDR1 MDHEN, CDR2 SYDVKM. The CDR3 covers 15 residues. V shed 5 bases and J shed 3 bases, with 16 bases lying between them. This chain's CDR3 is CASSPDRNLHYGYTF. The CDR3 coding sequence is TGTGCCAGCAGTCCAGACAGGAACCTGCACTATGGCTACACCTTC.

The sample holds a few counts of this clone. V gene TRBV27 combines with J gene TRBJ2-1, with a weak D call TRBD2 (6 bases). The CDR3 is 16 amino acids. Looked up from germline, CDR1 is MNHEY and CDR2 is SMNVEV (reference sequence). With 3 bases removed from V and 3 bases from J, the gap between germline ends came to 15 bases. The CDR3 nucleotides read TGTGCCAGCAGTTTGGAGGCGGGGTCGTACTACAATGAGCAGTTCTTC. Its protein product is CASSLEAGSYYNEQFF.

The table lists this clone with a few counts. The J gene is TRBJ2-7, the V gene TRBV10-3, with D unclear. The length of the CDR3 is 13 residues. Trimming pared 4 bases from V and 5 bases from J, leaving 12 bases between. CDR1 ENHRY and CDR2 SYGVKD come from the germline V gene. The CDR3 region is CAISGRQNDEQYF. The CDR3 nucleotides read TGTGCCATCAGTGGTCGTCAGAACGACGAGCAGTACTTC.

The chain combines TRBV7-6 with TRBJ2-7; tentatively, D is TRBD2 (6 bases). V dropped 5 bases and J dropped 5 bases, with 13 bases sitting between them. There are 13 residues in the CDR3. Germline V gene sequence: CDR1 SGHVS, CDR2 FNYEAQ. The CDR3 sequence is CASSPRRGHEQYF. The DNA of the CDR3 is TGTGCCAGCAGCCCCCGGAGGGGCCACGAGCAGTACTTC.

Comment on this clone: At one boundary the junction diverges from the germline segment, which might be a read error. The chain has TRBV7-9 and TRBJ2-1; TRBD1 agrees at 8 bases. Germline V gene sequence: CDR1 SEHNR, CDR2 FQNEAQ (reference sequence). This CDR3 spans 12 amino acids. The CDR3 nucleotides are TGTTCCAGCAGCCTGACAGGGGATGAGCAGTTCTTC. Translation: CSSSLTGDEQFF.

J is TRBJ2-2 and V is TRBV7-9; D possibly corresponds to TRBD1 (6 bases). The CDR3 covers 16 residues. Trimming removed 4 bases at V and 1 base at J, with 13 bases between. The germline gives CDR1 SEHNR, CDR2 FQNEAQ (reference sequence). CDR3: CASSSDDRRNTGELFF. CDR3 nucleotide sequence: TGTGCCAGCAGCTCAGACGACAGGAGGAACACCGGGGAGCTGTTTTTT. Together with reference TRBV7-9 and TRBJ2-2, the CDR3 gives the full variable domain: DTGVSQNPRHKITKRGQNVTFRCDPISEHNRLYWYRQTLGQGPEFLTYFQNEAQLEKSRLLSDRFSAERPKGSFSTLEIQRTEQGDSAMYLCASSSDDRRNTGELFFGEGSRLTVL.

This clone was seen more than once but under ten times. The chain employs TRBV9 and TRBJ2-3, with 9 bases identical to TRBD2. The length of the CDR3 is 16 residues. Germline V gene lookup returns CDR1 SGDLS and CDR2 YYNGEE. The trim removed 2 bases at V and 6 bases at J, leaving 10 bases unmatched. CDR3 sequence reads: CASSVERGALVDTQYF. The CDR3 bases are TGTGCCAGCAGCGTTGAGCGGGGGGCGCTTGTCGATACGCAGTATTTT.